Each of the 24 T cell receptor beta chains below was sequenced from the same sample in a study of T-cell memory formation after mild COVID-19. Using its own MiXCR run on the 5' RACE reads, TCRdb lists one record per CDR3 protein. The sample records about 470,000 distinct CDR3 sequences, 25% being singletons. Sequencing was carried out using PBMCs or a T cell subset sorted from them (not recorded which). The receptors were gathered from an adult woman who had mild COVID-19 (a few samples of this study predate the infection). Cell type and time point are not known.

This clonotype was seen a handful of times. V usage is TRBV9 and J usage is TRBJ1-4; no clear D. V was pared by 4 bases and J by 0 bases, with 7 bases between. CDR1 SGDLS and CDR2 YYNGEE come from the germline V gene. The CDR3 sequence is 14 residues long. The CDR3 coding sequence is TGTGCCAGCAGCAGGACTTCAACTAATGAAAAACTGTTTTTT. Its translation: CASSRTSTNEKLFF.

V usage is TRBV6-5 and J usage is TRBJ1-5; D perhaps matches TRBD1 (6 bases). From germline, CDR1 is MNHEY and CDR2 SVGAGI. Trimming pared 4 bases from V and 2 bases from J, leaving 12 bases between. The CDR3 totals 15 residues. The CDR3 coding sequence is TGTGCCAGCAGTTTCAGTAACAGGGGCAATCAGCCCCAGCATTTT. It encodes CASSFSNRGNQPQHF.

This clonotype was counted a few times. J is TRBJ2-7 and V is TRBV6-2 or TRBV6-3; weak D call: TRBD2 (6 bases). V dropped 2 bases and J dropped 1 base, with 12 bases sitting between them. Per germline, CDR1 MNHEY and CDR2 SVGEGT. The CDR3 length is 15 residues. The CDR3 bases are TGTGCCAGCAGTTACCGACTAGGAAAGTCCTACGAGCAGTACTTC. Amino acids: CASSYRLGKSYEQYF.

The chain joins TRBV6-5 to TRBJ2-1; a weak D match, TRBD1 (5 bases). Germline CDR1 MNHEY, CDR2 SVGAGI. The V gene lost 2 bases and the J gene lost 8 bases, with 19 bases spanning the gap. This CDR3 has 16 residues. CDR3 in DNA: TGTGCCAGCAGTTACACCCCTACATCTTGGGGCGATGAGCAGTTCTTC. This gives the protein CASSYTPTSWGDEQFF.

This CDR3 reads CASSPEDPSTEAFF. The DNA for the CDR3 is TGCGCCAGCAGCCCCGAAGACCCGAGCACTGAAGCTTTCTTT. The V and J genes are TRBV5-1 and TRBJ1-1; no definite D call. CDR1 SGHRS and CDR2 YFSETQ come from the germline V gene. The V and J ends lost 4 bases and 4 bases respectively, with 14 bases between them. CDR3 length: 14 residues.

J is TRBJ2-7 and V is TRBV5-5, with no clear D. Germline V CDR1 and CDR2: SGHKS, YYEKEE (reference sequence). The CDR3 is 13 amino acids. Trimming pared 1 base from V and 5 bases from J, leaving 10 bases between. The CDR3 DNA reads TGTGCCAGCAGCTTGTTCCATCGAGACGAGCAGTACTTC. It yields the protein CASSLFHRDEQYF.

The CDR3 DNA sequence: TGTGCCAGCAGAGGACTAGCGGGAGGTGGCTCCTACGAGCAGTACTTC. It encodes CASRGLAGGGSYEQYF. V is TRBV12-3 or TRBV12-4 and J is TRBJ2-7; 14 positions agree with TRBD2. J was trimmed by 0 bases and V by 6 bases; bases with no gene match: 4. The CDR3 is 16 amino acids.

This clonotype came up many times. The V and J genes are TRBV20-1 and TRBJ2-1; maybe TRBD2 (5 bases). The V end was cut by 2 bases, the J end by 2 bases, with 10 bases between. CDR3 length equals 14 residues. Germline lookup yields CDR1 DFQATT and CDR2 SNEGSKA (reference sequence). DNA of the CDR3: TGCAGTGCTAGAATTAGCGCCGCCTACAATGAGCAGTTCTTC. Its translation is CSARISAAYNEQFF.

In nucleotides, the CDR3 is TGTGCCAGCAGCGAATCGGGGGGGTACAATGAGCAGTTCTTC. As protein: CASSESGGYNEQFF. This rearrangement joins TRBV11-2 to TRBJ2-1, with 8 bases aligning to TRBD2. The CDR3 runs to 14 residues. Germline V gene data show CDR1 as SGHAT and CDR2 as FQNNGV. With V trimmed by 5 bases and J by 4 bases, 4 bases remained unmatched.

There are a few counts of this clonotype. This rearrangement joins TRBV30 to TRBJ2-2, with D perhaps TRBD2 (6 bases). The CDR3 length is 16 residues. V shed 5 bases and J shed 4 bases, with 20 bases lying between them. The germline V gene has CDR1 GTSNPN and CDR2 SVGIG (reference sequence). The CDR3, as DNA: TGTGCCTGGCGACTGACTTCTAGCGTCATCACCGGGGAGCTGTTTTTT. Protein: CAWRLTSSVITGELFF.

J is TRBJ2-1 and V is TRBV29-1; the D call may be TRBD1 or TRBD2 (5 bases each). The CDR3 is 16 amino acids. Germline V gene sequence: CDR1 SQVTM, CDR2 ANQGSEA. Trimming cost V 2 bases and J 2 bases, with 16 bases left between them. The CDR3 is CSVEWGTGGTYNEQFF. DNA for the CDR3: TGCAGCGTTGAATGGGGGACCGGCGGAACCTACAATGAGCAGTTCTTC.

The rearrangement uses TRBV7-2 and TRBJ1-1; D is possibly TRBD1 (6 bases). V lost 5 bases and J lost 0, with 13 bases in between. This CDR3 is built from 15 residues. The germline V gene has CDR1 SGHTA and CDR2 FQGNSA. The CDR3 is CASSPAGTLNTEAFF. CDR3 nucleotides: TGTGCCAGCAGCCCTGCCGGGACACTGAACACTGAAGCTTTCTTT.

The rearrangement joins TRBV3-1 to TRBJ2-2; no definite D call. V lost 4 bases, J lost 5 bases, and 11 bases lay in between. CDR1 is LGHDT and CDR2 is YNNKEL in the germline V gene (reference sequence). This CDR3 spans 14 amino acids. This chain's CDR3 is CASSLVWRTGELFF. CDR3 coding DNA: TGTGCCAGCAGCCTGGTGTGGCGTACCGGGGAGCTGTTTTTT.

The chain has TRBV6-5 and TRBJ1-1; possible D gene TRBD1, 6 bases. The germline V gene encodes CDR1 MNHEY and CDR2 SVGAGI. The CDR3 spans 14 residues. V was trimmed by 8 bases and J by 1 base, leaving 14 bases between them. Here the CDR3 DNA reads TGTGCCAGCGAGATTCGGGGACAGAACACTGAAGCTTTCTTT. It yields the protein CASEIRGQNTEAFF.

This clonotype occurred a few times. This CDR3 reads CASSESSGGFTDTQYF. The DNA of the CDR3 is TGTGCCAGCAGTGAATCTAGCGGGGGGTTCACAGATACGCAGTATTTT. This chain connects TRBV6-1 to TRBJ2-3; 11 bases are a match to TRBD2. Germline-derived CDR1 and CDR2 are MNHNS and SASEGT. CDR3 length equals 16 residues. V shed 2 bases, J shed 2 bases, and the junction held 3 bases outside the gene matches.

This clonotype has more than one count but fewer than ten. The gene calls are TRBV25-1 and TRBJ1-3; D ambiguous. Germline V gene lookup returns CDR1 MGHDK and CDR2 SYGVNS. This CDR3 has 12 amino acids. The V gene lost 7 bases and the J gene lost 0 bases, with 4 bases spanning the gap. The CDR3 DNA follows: TGTGCCAGCATTTCCTCTGGAAACACCATATATTTT. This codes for CASISSGNTIYF.

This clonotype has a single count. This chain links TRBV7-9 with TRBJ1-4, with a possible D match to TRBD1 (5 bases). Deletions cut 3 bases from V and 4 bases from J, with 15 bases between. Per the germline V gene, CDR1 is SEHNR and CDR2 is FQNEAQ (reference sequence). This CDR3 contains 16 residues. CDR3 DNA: TGTGCCAGCAGCTTCCCTCTCGGGGCGGTTAATGAAAAACTGTTTTTT. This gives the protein CASSFPLGAVNEKLFF.

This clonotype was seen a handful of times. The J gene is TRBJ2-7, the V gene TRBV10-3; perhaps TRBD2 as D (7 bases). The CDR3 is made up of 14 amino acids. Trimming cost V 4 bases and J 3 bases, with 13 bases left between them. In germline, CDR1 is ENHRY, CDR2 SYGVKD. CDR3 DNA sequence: TGTGCCATCAGTGGGGGGCGGGAGAACTACGAGCAGTACTTC. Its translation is CAISGGRENYEQYF.

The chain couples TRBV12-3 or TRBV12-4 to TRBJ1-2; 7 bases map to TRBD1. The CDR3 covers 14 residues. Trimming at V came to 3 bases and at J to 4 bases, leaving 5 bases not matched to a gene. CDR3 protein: CASSFQGEGYGYTF. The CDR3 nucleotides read TGTGCCAGCAGTTTTCAGGGGGAGGGCTATGGCTACACCTTC.

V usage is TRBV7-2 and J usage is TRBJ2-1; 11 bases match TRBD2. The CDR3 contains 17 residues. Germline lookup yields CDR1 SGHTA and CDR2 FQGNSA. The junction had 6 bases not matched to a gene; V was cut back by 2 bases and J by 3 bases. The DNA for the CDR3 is TGTGCCAGCAGCTTACGTAGCGGGGGGGCCCTCTACAATGAGCAGTTCTTC. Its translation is CASSLRSGGALYNEQFF.

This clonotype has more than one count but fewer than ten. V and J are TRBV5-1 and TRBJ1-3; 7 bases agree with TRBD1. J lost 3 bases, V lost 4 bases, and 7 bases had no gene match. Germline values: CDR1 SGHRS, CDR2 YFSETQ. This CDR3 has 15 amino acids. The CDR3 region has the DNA TGCGCCAGCAGCGCGGGGACAGTTGGTGGAAACACCATATATTTT. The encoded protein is CASSAGTVGGNTIYF.

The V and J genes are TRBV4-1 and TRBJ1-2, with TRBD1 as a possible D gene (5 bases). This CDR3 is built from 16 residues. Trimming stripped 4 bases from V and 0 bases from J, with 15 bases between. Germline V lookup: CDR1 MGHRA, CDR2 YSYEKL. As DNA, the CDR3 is TGCGCCAGCAGCCCGACGGGGCTAGGTGCTAACTATGGCTACACCTTC. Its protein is CASSPTGLGANYGYTF.

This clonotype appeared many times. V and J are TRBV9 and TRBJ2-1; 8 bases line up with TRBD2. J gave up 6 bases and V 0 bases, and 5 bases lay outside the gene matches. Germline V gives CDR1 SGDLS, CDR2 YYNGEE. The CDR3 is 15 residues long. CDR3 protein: CASSVGGLGLNEQFF. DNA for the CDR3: TGTGCCAGCAGCGTAGGGGGACTAGGGCTCAATGAGCAGTTCTTC.

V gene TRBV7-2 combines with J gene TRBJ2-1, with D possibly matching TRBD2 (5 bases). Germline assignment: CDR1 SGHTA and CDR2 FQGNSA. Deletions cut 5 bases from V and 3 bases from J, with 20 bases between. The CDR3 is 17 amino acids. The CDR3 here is CASSEMVTGWGYNEQFF. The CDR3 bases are TGTGCCAGCAGCGAGATGGTGACGGGGTGGGGCTACAATGAGCAGTTCTTC. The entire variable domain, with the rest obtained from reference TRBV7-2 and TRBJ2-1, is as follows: GAGVSQSPSNKVTEKGKDVELRCDPISGHTALYWYRQSLGQGLEFLIYFQGNSAPDKSGLPSDRFSAERTGGSVSTLTIQRTQQEDSAVYLCASSEMVTGWGYNEQFFGPGTRLTVL.